These 27 T cell receptor beta chains were all obtained from the same sample, sequenced in a study of PD-L1 blockade in urothelial cancer. Repertoires were generated with immunoSEQ multiplex PCR, while TCRdb's copy carries only in-frame clones and drops some. Of some 120,000 clones listed, roughly 89% are singletons. Time point meaning: peripheral blood 6 weeks after treatment start. The specimen comprised PBMCs, sampled around atezolizumab (anti-PD-L1) treatment. The receptors shown here come from a man in his fifties or sixties with urothelial cancer.

This clone was seen a single time. The chain uses TRBV4-3 and TRBJ2-2; TRBD2 agrees at 13 bases. Germline values: CDR1 LGHNA, CDR2 YSLEER. V lost 1 base to trimming and J lost 1 base; unmatched junction nucleotides: 3. This CDR3 has 18 amino acids. The CDR3 DNA is TGCGCCAGCAGCCAAGCCCGACTAGCGGGGGGGAACACCGGGGAGCTGTTTTTT. Amino acids: CASSQARLAGGNTGELFF.

The rearrangement links TRBV19 to TRBJ1-1; 7 nucleotides align to TRBD1. This CDR3 contains 13 residues. In germline, CDR1 is LNHDA, CDR2 SQIVND (reference sequence). The trim removed 7 bases at V and 3 bases at J, leaving 5 bases unmatched. The CDR3 loop is CASNPDRDTEAFF. Written as DNA, the CDR3 is TGTGCCAGTAACCCAGACAGGGACACTGAAGCTTTCTTT.

The chain links TRBV9 to TRBJ1-1; 7 bases line up with TRBD1. The length of the CDR3 is 15 residues. Germline V gene data show CDR1 as SGDLS and CDR2 as YYNGEE. V lost 3 bases and J lost 1; bases outside the gene matches: 6. CDR3 amino acids: CASSGPDRRNTEAFF. As DNA, the CDR3 is TGTGCCAGCAGCGGACCGGACAGGCGGAACACTGAAGCTTTCTTT.

The CDR3 loop is CASSRTGVTQYF. CDR3 in DNA: TGTGCCAGCAGCAGGACAGGGGTGACCCAGTACTTC. V and J are TRBV6-1 and TRBJ2-5, with 9 bases lining up with TRBD1. V shed 6 bases, J shed 7 bases, and the junction held 3 bases outside the gene matches. CDR3 length equals 12 residues. In germline, CDR1 is MNHNS, CDR2 SASEGT.

The chain is built from TRBV7-2 and TRBJ1-2; TRBD1 might be the D (5 bases). CDR3 length: 16 amino acids. Germline V gives CDR1 SGHTA, CDR2 FQGNSA. The V and J ends lost 4 bases and 5 bases respectively, with 20 bases between them. The CDR3 DNA follows: TGTGCCAGCAGCTCCGACGCGGGGGACTTTTGGTATGGCTACACCTTC. This translates into CASSSDAGDFWYGYTF.

The chain couples TRBV18 to TRBJ2-7, with D possibly TRBD2 on 5 matching bases. The germline CDR1 and CDR2 sequences are KGHSH and LQKENI. The CDR3 runs to 12 residues. Trimming removed 3 bases from V and 7 bases from J, with 10 bases in between. The chain's CDR3 is CASSPFTGEQYF. The DNA for the CDR3 is TGTGCCAGCTCACCTTTTACGGGAGAGCAGTACTTC. The variable domain in full, with the rest retrieved from reference TRBV18 and TRBJ2-7, is NAGVMQNPRHLVRRRGQEARLRCSPMKGHSHVYWYRQLPEEGLKFMVYLQKENIIDESGMPKERFSAEFPKEGPSILRIQQVVRGDSAAYFCASSPFTGEQYFGPGTRLTVT.

J is TRBJ2-3 and V is TRBV7-3, with 7 bases lining up with TRBD1. The germline V gene encodes CDR1 SGHTA and CDR2 FQGTGA. The trim removed 1 base at V and 3 bases at J, leaving 4 bases unmatched. The CDR3 is 15 residues long. The CDR3: CASSLIGDRTDTQYF. The DNA of the CDR3 is TGTGCCAGCAGCTTAATCGGGGACAGAACAGATACGCAGTATTTT. Full variable domain (outside the CDR3, taken from reference TRBV7-3 and TRBJ2-3): GAGVSQTPSNKVTEKGKYVELRCDPISGHTALYWYRQSLGQGPEFLIYFQGTGAADDSGLPNDRFFAVRPEGSVSTLKIQRTERGDSAVYLCASSLIGDRTDTQYFGPGTRLTVL.

Turning to this clone: This same CDR3 is encoded by further DNA sequences in the sample. This chain joins TRBV11-2 and TRBJ2-1, with TRBD2 as a possible D gene (6 bases). CDR1 is SGHAT, CDR2 FQNNGV, per germline. V was cut by 1 base and J by 10 bases, with 11 bases left in between. The CDR3 length is 13 residues. The CDR3, as DNA: TGTGCCAGCAGCTTAGGGGGTGGGAGGGAGCAGTTCTTC. It is translated as CASSLGGGREQFF. The full variable domain, its missing parts supplied by reference TRBV11-2 and TRBJ2-1, is EAGVAQSPRYKIIEKRQSVAFWCNPISGHATLYWYQQILGQGPKLLIQFQNNGVVDDSQLPKDRFSAERLKGVDSTLKIQPAKLEDSAVYLCASSLGGGREQFFGPGTRLTVL.

The genes are TRBV14 and TRBJ2-2; weak D call: TRBD1 (5 bases). V lost 0 bases, J lost 5 bases, and 10 bases lay in between. CDR1 and CDR2 from the germline V gene are SGHDN and FVKESK. The CDR3 runs 15 residues. The CDR3 region is CASSQDSAGTGELFF. The CDR3 DNA sequence: TGTGCCAGCAGCCAAGACAGCGCAGGGACCGGGGAGCTGTTTTTT.

The V and J genes are TRBV28 and TRBJ1-2; 7 positions agree with TRBD1. V was pared by 2 bases and J by 12 bases, with 9 bases of the junction left unmatched. The CDR3 runs 13 residues. The germline CDR1 and CDR2 sequences are MDHEN and SYDVKM. CDR3 bases: TGTGCCAGCAGTTTACCCAGAGGACAGGAGAACACCTTC. Residues: CASSLPRGQENTF.

V is TRBV7-6 and J is TRBJ1-2; 9 nucleotides agree with TRBD1. CDR1 and CDR2 from the germline V gene are SGHVS and FNYEAQ. The V and J ends lost 3 bases and 1 base, in that order; junction bases with no gene match: 3. The CDR3 is 15 amino acids. The CDR3 bases are TGTGCCAGCAGCTTGGGACAGGGAGATAACTATGGCTACACCTTC. Its protein is CASSLGQGDNYGYTF.

The rearrangement uses TRBV28 and TRBJ2-2; 16 positions agree with TRBD2. V lost 8 bases, J lost 0 bases, and 9 bases stayed unmatched. The CDR3 is 19 residues long. CDR1 is MDHEN, CDR2 SYDVKM, per germline. The CDR3 reads CASATPGLAGGSNTGELFF. CDR3 nucleotides: TGTGCCAGCGCCACCCCGGGACTAGCGGGGGGGTCGAACACCGGGGAGCTGTTTTTT.

J is TRBJ2-1 and V is TRBV28, with TRBD1 matching over 8 bases. Trimming removed 8 bases from V and 12 bases from J; junction bases left unmatched: 18. This CDR3 contains 15 residues. CDR1 is MDHEN and CDR2 is SYDVKM in the germline V gene. The CDR3 loop reads CASSTTSGGEIAQFF. The CDR3 coding sequence is TGTGCCAGCTCCACGACGTCAGGGGGCGAAATCGCGCAGTTCTTC.

This chain uses TRBV7-8 with TRBJ2-7; weak D call: TRBD2 (6 bases). Trimming pared 1 base from V and 0 bases from J, leaving 10 bases between. CDR1 and CDR2 (germline): SGHVS, FQNEAQ. This CDR3 is built from 15 residues. For the CDR3, the DNA is TGTGCCAGCAGCTTAGGGCGGGGTAACTCCTACGAGCAGTACTTC. This gives the protein CASSLGRGNSYEQYF.

This chain links TRBV4-2 with TRBJ2-4; tentatively, D is TRBD2 (8 bases). Germline CDR1 reads LGHNA; CDR2 reads YNFKEQ. This CDR3 comprises 16 residues. Trimming shortened V by 0 bases and J by 7 bases, and 16 bases separated the two germline ends. For the CDR3, the DNA is TGTGCCAGCAGCCAAGATCCGGGAGGGGGCCTGAACATTCAGTACTTC. This sequence encodes CASSQDPGGGLNIQYF.

The V gene is TRBV7-6, the J gene TRBJ1-2; tentative D call: TRBD1 (5 bases). CDR1 and CDR2 (germline): SGHVS, FNYEAQ. Trimming took off 5 bases at V and 4 bases at J, with 14 bases between the two ends. This CDR3 region has 14 residues. Here the CDR3 reads CASSPGLGSYGYTF. The CDR3 DNA is TGTGCCAGCAGCCCGGGACTGGGCAGCTATGGCTACACCTTC.

The chain uses TRBV27 and TRBJ1-5; TRBD1 aligns across 9 bases. V trimming: 7 bases; J trimming: 2 bases; junction bases outside the gene matches: 6. Germline V CDR1 and CDR2: MNHEY, SMNVEV (reference sequence). CDR3 length equals 15 residues. CDR3 DNA: TGTGCCAGCAAAGCCGGACAGGGGCGCAATCAGCCCCAGCATTTT. It translates to CASKAGQGRNQPQHF.

The rearrangement joins TRBV7-3 to TRBJ2-1; tentative D call: TRBD2 (7 bases). The germline V gene encodes CDR1 SGHTA and CDR2 FQGTGA. V lost 4 bases to trimming and J lost 9 bases, with 22 bases between them. The CDR3 contains 16 residues. The CDR3 here is CASSSPHGGGPGEQFF. The CDR3 DNA reads TGTGCCAGCAGCTCCCCTCATGGGGGGGGGCCAGGTGAGCAGTTCTTC.

This clone was recorded only once. The chain recombines TRBV7-2 with TRBJ1-1; D is undetermined. Germline-derived CDR1 and CDR2 are SGHTA and FQGNSA. The length of the CDR3 is 15 residues. V gave up 4 bases and J gave up 0 bases, with 12 bases separating them. The CDR3 reads CASSSGWRVNTEAFF. The CDR3 DNA reads as TGTGCCAGCAGCTCGGGGTGGCGGGTGAACACTGAAGCTTTCTTT.

This clone was counted once. The chain recombines TRBV18 with TRBJ1-1, with D maybe TRBD1 (5 bases). Germline V lookup: CDR1 KGHSH, CDR2 LQKENI. Trimming removed 4 bases from V and 8 bases from J, with 20 bases in between. The CDR3 covers 15 residues. The DNA for the CDR3 is TGTGCCAGCTCACTCCGGGACTCTCAGATAGCGGAAGCTTTCTTT. Its protein product is CASSLRDSQIAEAFF.

The chain is built from TRBV7-8 and TRBJ2-5; TRBD2 agrees at 14 bases. The CDR3 runs to 14 residues. Trimming at V came to 5 bases and at J to 4 bases, leaving 0 bases not matched to a gene. CDR1 SGHVS and CDR2 FQNEAQ come from the germline V gene. CDR3 residues: CASSGTSGGETQYF. CDR3 nucleotides: TGTGCCAGCAGCGGGACTAGCGGGGGAGAGACCCAGTACTTC.

V is TRBV6-1 and J is TRBJ1-5, with D hard to call. Germline lookup yields CDR1 MNHNS and CDR2 SASEGT. The V end lost 3 bases, the J end lost 5 bases, and 11 bases lay between the germline ends. CDR3 length: 14 amino acids. The CDR3 spells CASSENEAYQPQHF. CDR3 coding DNA: TGTGCCAGCAGTGAGAATGAGGCCTATCAGCCCCAGCATTTT.

This clone was observed a handful of times. The chain joins TRBV6-1 to TRBJ2-2, with 8 bases aligning to TRBD1. This CDR3 is 14 amino acids long. Germline-derived CDR1 and CDR2 are MNHNS and SASEGT. Trimming took 6 bases from V and 6 from J; bases not matched to a gene: 6. CDR3 nucleotides: TGTGCCAGCAGGGGACAGGTTAATGCCGGGGAGCTGTTTTTT. This gives the protein CASRGQVNAGELFF.

The CDR3 here is CASSPLVGGNHYGYTF. The CDR3 DNA sequence: TGCGCCAGCAGCCCATTGGTCGGGGGAAACCACTATGGCTACACCTTC. This chain uses TRBV4-1 with TRBJ1-2; D is perhaps TRBD1 (5 bases). The CDR3 is made up of 16 amino acids. V lost 4 bases and J 3 bases, leaving 18 bases between the germline ends. Germline lookup yields CDR1 MGHRA and CDR2 YSYEKL.

The chain couples TRBV14 to TRBJ1-1; tentatively, D is TRBD1 (6 bases). The CDR3 covers 16 residues. Germline V gene data show CDR1 as SGHDN and CDR2 as FVKESK. Trimming removed 4 bases from V and 0 bases from J, with 15 bases in between. The DNA of the CDR3 is TGTGCCAGCAGCCCCCGACAGGAGGAGATGAACACTGAAGCTTTCTTT. It is translated as CASSPRQEEMNTEAFF.

The CDR3 bases are TGTGCTAGTGGTTTGGAATCGGGGGAGGGGCAGCCCCAGCATTTT. It encodes CASGLESGEGQPQHF. The chain joins TRBV12-5 to TRBJ1-5; TRBD1 is a possible D gene (5 bases). Per the germline V gene, CDR1 is LGHNT and CDR2 is FRNRAP. This CDR3 comprises 15 residues. Trimming cost V 1 base and J 7 bases, with 14 bases left between them. The variable domain in full, with the rest retrieved from reference TRBV12-5 and TRBJ1-5, is DARVTQTPRHKVTEMGQEVTMRCQPILGHNTVFWYRQTMMQGLELLAYFRNRAPLDDSGMPKDRFSAEMPDATLATLKIQPSEPRDSAVYFCASGLESGEGQPQHFGDGTRLSIL.

This clone was recorded once. V and J are TRBV5-4 and TRBJ1-2, with 7 bases aligning to TRBD1. Germline trimming cut 6 bases from V and 7 bases from J; bases unmatched to any gene: 9. CDR3 size: 13 residues. Per germline, CDR1 SGHNT and CDR2 YYREEE (reference sequence). The CDR3 region has the DNA TGTGCCAGCACCGCCCGACAGGGACTTGGCTACACCTTC. The encoded protein is CASTARQGLGYTF. Based on the CDR3 plus reference TRBV5-4 and TRBJ1-2, the full variable domain is ETGVTQSPTHLIKTRGQQVTLRCSSQSGHNTVSWYQQALGQGPQFIFQYYREEENGRGNFPPRFSGLQFPNYSSELNVNALELDDSALYLCASTARQGLGYTFGSGTRLTVV.